Described below is a single T cell receptor (beta chain) sequence and its context. The CDR3 is 12 amino acids. The germline V and J ends were trimmed by 0 bases and 3 bases, with 4 bases remaining between them. The germline V gene has CDR1 SGHRS and CDR2 YFSETQ. The repertoire was sequenced with immunoSEQ multiplex PCR; TCRdb's copy has only in-frame clones and lacks some. Counted here are 62,000 or so clones, approximately 87% occurring once; the ten biggest clones make up roughly 5.2%. This sample is drawn from a study of technical replicates of blood from several donors. Sequencing was done on a sample of PBMCs. The chain carries TRBV5-1 and TRBJ2-7, with D unclear. This TCR was recovered from a human donor in good health. Some clones in this sample may be carry-over from other donors' samples. CDR3 residues: CASSLDNYEQYF. For the CDR3, the DNA is TGCGCCAGCAGCTTGGATAACTACGAGCAGTACTTC.